The 30 T cell receptor beta chains below were found in one sample sequenced in a study of cytomegalovirus exposure and HLA in healthy donors (dated by TCRdb to about 2017). Library generation was performed with the immunoSEQ multiplex PCR assay. For the multiplex PCR, a mixture combining 60 forward primers for TCR Vbeta segments and 13 reverse primers for TCR Jbeta segments was used. The source is immuneACCESS, and TCRdb retained only in-frame sequences with V and J called. Part of the clones is not carried over; for the studies checked, unresolved V genes explain less than half of this, and the remainder is unexplained. This sample gives over 150,000 clones in total; 70% to 80% of them show up just once. The ten largest clones represent 1.3% to 1.5% of the sample. Sequenced material: PBMCs. These receptors came from a man in his 60s in good health and CMV-seronegative.

V is TRBV19 and J is TRBJ2-7; 8 nucleotides line up with TRBD1. Germline V CDR1 and CDR2: LNHDA, SQIVND (reference sequence). The CDR3 is 13 amino acids. V gave up 10 bases and J gave up 2 bases; unmatched junction bases: 7. The CDR3 sequence: CATKTGQAYEQYF. The CDR3 DNA reads TGTGCCACTAAGACGGGACAGGCCTACGAGCAGTACTTC.

The rearrangement uses TRBV6-1 and TRBJ2-1; 13 nucleotides align to TRBD2. Germline CDR1 is MNHNS and CDR2 is SASEGT. With 6 bases clipped from V and 5 bases from J, the junction kept 1 base outside the gene matches. This CDR3 has 14 residues. CDR3 bases: TGTGCCAGCAGGGGGACTAGCGGGAACAATGAGCAGTTCTTC. Translating it yields CASRGTSGNNEQFF.

The rearrangement links TRBV28 to TRBJ2-7, with unresolved D. Germline assignment: CDR1 MDHEN and CDR2 SYDVKM. Deletions cut 3 bases from V and 6 bases from J, with 18 bases between. The CDR3 is 15 residues long. The CDR3 sequence is CASSLPPTPPSEQYF. CDR3 nucleotide sequence: TGTGCCAGCAGTTTGCCCCCGACTCCCCCCAGCGAGCAGTACTTC.

Regarding this clone: Other nucleotide sequences from this sample produce the same CDR3. The DNA for the CDR3 is TGTGCCAGCTCACCACTGGACAGCTCCTACAATGAGCAGTTCTTC. Protein product: CASSPLDSSYNEQFF. V is TRBV18 and J is TRBJ2-1; D perhaps matches TRBD1 (6 bases). The CDR3 extends over 15 amino acids. The germline V gene has CDR1 KGHSH and CDR2 LQKENI. The ends were cut back, 1 base at V and 0 bases at J, with 7 bases in the middle.

The V and J genes are TRBV9 and TRBJ2-5, with D unclear. CDR1 is SGDLS and CDR2 is YYNGEE in the germline V gene. The V end lost 1 base, the J end lost 5 bases, and 3 bases lay between the germline ends. The CDR3 spans 11 residues. The CDR3: CASSVRETQYF. The CDR3 DNA reads as TGTGCCAGCAGCGTACGGGAGACCCAGTACTTC.

The chain employs TRBV5-1 and TRBJ1-1; a possible D gene is TRBD1 (5 bases). CDR3 length: 15 amino acids. Deletions cut 1 base from V and 0 bases from J, with 10 bases between. Germline V gene lookup returns CDR1 SGHRS and CDR2 YFSETQ. DNA for the CDR3: TGCGCCAGCAGCTTGTTTCAGGACATGAACACTGAAGCTTTCTTT. It codes for CASSLFQDMNTEAFF.

The CDR3 bases are TGTGCCAGCAGTTACGCGATCGCCGAGGACAGGCTGTACTTC. Its protein product is CASSYAIAEDRLYF. The V call is TRBV6-5, the J call TRBJ2-7; 7 bases are shared with TRBD1. Germline V CDR1 and CDR2: MNHEY, SVGAGI. This CDR3 spans 14 amino acids. The ends lost 2 bases at V and 12 bases at J; junction bases unmatched: 13.

The rearrangement joins TRBV16 to TRBJ2-6, with D hard to call. This CDR3 spans 17 amino acids. V lost 4 bases and J 0 bases, leaving 13 bases between the germline ends. Germline V gene data show CDR1 as KGHSY and CDR2 as FQNENV. This CDR3 reads CASSPFTESSGANVLTF. For the CDR3, the DNA is TGTGCCAGCAGCCCCTTTACGGAGAGCTCTGGGGCCAACGTCCTGACTTTC.

The V call is TRBV7-2, the J call TRBJ2-5; 12 bases line up with TRBD2. Per the germline V gene, CDR1 is SGHTA and CDR2 is FQGNSA. The J segment lost 5 bases and the V segment lost 5 bases, leaving 6 bases of the junction unmatched. The CDR3 loop spans 15 amino acids. This CDR3 is CASSKTSGSGETQYF. The CDR3 DNA is TGTGCCAGCAGCAAGACTAGCGGGAGTGGGGAGACCCAGTACTTC.

V is TRBV7-7 and J is TRBJ2-7; D is ambiguous. The V gene lost 2 bases and the J gene lost 5 bases, with 10 bases spanning the gap. Germline V gene sequence: CDR1 SSHAT, CDR2 FNYEAQ (reference sequence). CDR3 length: 13 residues. The CDR3 DNA sequence: TGTGCCAGCAGCTTAAGAGAGGAGAACGAGCAGTACTTC. It translates to CASSLREENEQYF.

This clone was observed a single time. The chain has TRBV5-1 and TRBJ2-1, with a possible D match to TRBD1 (5 bases). Germline V gene sequence: CDR1 SGHRS, CDR2 YFSETQ. This CDR3 region has 15 residues. Trimming left V 6 bases short and J 0 bases short, with 13 bases between. The CDR3 DNA reads as TGCGCCAGCACTAAGGGGATCTCCTCCTACAATGAGCAGTTCTTC. This codes for CASTKGISSYNEQFF. The full variable domain, its missing parts supplied by reference TRBV5-1 and TRBJ2-1, is KAGVTQTPRYLIKTRGQQVTLSCSPISGHRSVSWYQQTPGQGLQFLFEYFSETQRNKGNFPGRFSGRQFSNSRSEMNVSTLELGDSALYLCASTKGISSYNEQFFGPGTRLTVL.

The chain uses TRBV2 and TRBJ1-5; D might be TRBD1 (5 bases). Germline V CDR1 and CDR2: SNHLY, FYNNEI. CDR3 length: 12 amino acids. V lost 6 bases and J 4 bases, leaving 7 bases between the germline ends. The CDR3 DNA follows: TGTGCCAGCAGGCAGGGAAATCAGCCCCAGCATTTT. This sequence encodes CASRQGNQPQHF.

The chain combines TRBV6-5 with TRBJ1-1; 7 bases fit TRBD1. V shed 2 bases and J 3 bases; nucleotides not matched to a gene: 3. This CDR3 spans 14 amino acids. CDR1 is MNHEY and CDR2 is SVGAGI in the germline V gene. The DNA of the CDR3 is TGTGCCAGCAGTTACACCACAGGGGACACTGAAGCTTTCTTT. This translates into CASSYTTGDTEAFF.

V and J are TRBV5-1 and TRBJ1-2; 9 bases fit TRBD1. Trimming took 4 bases from V and 0 from J; bases not matched to a gene: 10. The germline V gene encodes CDR1 SGHRS and CDR2 YFSETQ. The CDR3 is made up of 17 amino acids. This CDR3 is CASSLGTGYQSNYGYTF. The CDR3 bases are TGCGCCAGCAGCCTAGGGACAGGGTATCAGTCTAACTATGGCTACACCTTC. Looking up the rest from reference TRBV5-1 and TRBJ1-2 gives the full variable domain: KAGVTQTPRYLIKTRGQQVTLSCSPISGHRSVSWYQQTPGQGLQFLFEYFSETQRNKGNFPGRFSGRQFSNSRSEMNVSTLELGDSALYLCASSLGTGYQSNYGYTFGSGTRLTVV.

The rearrangement uses TRBV28 and TRBJ2-7; tentatively, D is TRBD1 (7 bases). Trimming stripped 6 bases from V and 5 bases from J, with 17 bases between. The CDR3 is 14 amino acids. From germline, CDR1 is MDHEN and CDR2 SYDVKM. The CDR3 coding sequence is TGTGCCAGCAGGCCGAGGAGGGACAGCCACGAGCAGTACTTC. Translated: CASRPRRDSHEQYF.

With respect to this clone: The junction and the germline gene differ at one end; a read error may be behind it. At the DNA level, this CDR3 is encoded by other sequences in the same sample as well. This rearrangement joins TRBV7-9 to TRBJ2-7; 7 nucleotides line up with TRBD1. CDR1 is SEHNR and CDR2 is FQNEAQ in the germline V gene (reference sequence). This CDR3 has 12 residues. The DNA for the CDR3 is TGTTCCAGCAGCCCACAGGGGTACGAGCAGTACTTC. Protein: CSSSPQGYEQYF.

This rearrangement joins TRBV19 to TRBJ2-7; 10 bases align to TRBD1. The germline V gene has CDR1 LNHDA and CDR2 SQIVND (reference sequence). The CDR3 sequence is 15 residues long. Trimming at V came to 3 bases and at J to 5 bases, leaving 7 bases not matched to a gene. DNA for the CDR3: TGTGCCAGTAGTATGGGACAGGGGATGCTCCACGAGCAGTACTTC. Protein: CASSMGQGMLHEQYF. Together with reference TRBV19 and TRBJ2-7, the CDR3 gives the full variable domain: DGGITQSPKYLFRKEGQNVTLSCEQNLNHDAMYWYRQDPGQGLRLIYYSQIVNDFQKGDIAEGYSVSREKKESFPLTVTSAQKNPTAFYLCASSMGQGMLHEQYFGPGTRLTVT.

The V gene is TRBV28, the J gene TRBJ2-7; D remains unclear. This CDR3 comprises 14 residues. Per the germline V gene, CDR1 is MDHEN and CDR2 is SYDVKM. With 3 bases removed from V and 2 bases from J, the gap between germline ends came to 11 bases. The CDR3: CASSLVASTYEQYF. In DNA, the CDR3 is TGTGCCAGCAGTTTGGTCGCGTCTACCTACGAGCAGTACTTC.

V is TRBV5-1 and J is TRBJ2-4, with 10 positions matching TRBD2. The V gene end was trimmed by 4 bases and the J gene end by 8 bases; junction bases not matched to a gene: 6. Germline-derived CDR1 and CDR2 are SGHRS and YFSETQ. The CDR3 is 14 residues long. DNA of the CDR3: TGCGCCAGCAGCGAATCTAGCGGGGGTGACATTCAGTACTTC. This translates into CASSESSGGDIQYF.

The V and J genes are TRBV7-2 and TRBJ2-7, with 9 bases identical to TRBD2. The CDR3 spans 18 residues. J gave up 4 bases and V 5 bases, and 18 bases lay outside the gene matches. Germline CDR1 reads SGHTA; CDR2 reads FQGNSA. The CDR3 DNA reads as TGTGCCAGCAGCGGTCAAGGCGGGGGGGGCGGGAGGTGGTACGAGCAGTACTTC. Its protein is CASSGQGGGGGRWYEQYF. The full variable domain, with the rest looked up from reference TRBV7-2 and TRBJ2-7, is GAGVSQSPSNKVTEKGKDVELRCDPISGHTALYWYRQSLGQGLEFLIYFQGNSAPDKSGLPSDRFSAERTGGSVSTLTIQRTQQEDSAVYLCASSGQGGGGGRWYEQYFGPGTRLTVT.

This clone appeared a single time. The rearrangement joins TRBV28 to TRBJ1-1; D unclear. The CDR3 is 13 amino acids. Germline loops: CDR1 MDHEN, CDR2 SYDVKM. The germline V and J ends were trimmed by 5 bases and 1 base, with 8 bases remaining between them. CDR3 amino acids: CASSIDTNTEAFF. DNA for the CDR3: TGTGCCAGCAGTATTGACACGAACACTGAAGCTTTCTTT.

The gene calls are TRBV7-8 and TRBJ1-5; 8 positions match TRBD1. The V segment lost 3 bases and the J segment 0 bases; nucleotides outside the gene matches: 4. The CDR3 runs 16 residues. In germline, CDR1 is SGHVS, CDR2 FQNEAQ. In nucleotides, the CDR3 is TGTGCCAGCAGCTTCGGGACAGGTTATAGCAATCAGCCCCAGCATTTT. It encodes CASSFGTGYSNQPQHF.

This clone was seen a few times. V usage is TRBV11-2 and J usage is TRBJ2-5, with a weak D call TRBD1 (6 bases). CDR1 and CDR2 (germline): SGHAT, FQNNGV. This CDR3 spans 13 amino acids. Trimming took 3 bases from V and 5 from J, leaving 10 bases between them. CDR3 sequence reads: CASSLHRDETQYF. Here the CDR3 DNA reads TGTGCCAGCAGCTTGCACAGGGACGAGACCCAGTACTTC.

The rearrangement joins TRBV7-2 to TRBJ1-1, with D unresolved. The germline gives CDR1 SGHTA, CDR2 FQGNSA. CDR3 size: 14 residues. Deletions cut 6 bases from V and 6 bases from J, with 17 bases between. The CDR3 spells CASRKEGSVPEAFF. As DNA, the CDR3 is TGTGCCAGCAGGAAGGAGGGTAGTGTTCCTGAAGCTTTCTTT.

The chain recombines TRBV28 with TRBJ1-2; 9 nucleotides line up with TRBD1. Germline V gene data show CDR1 as MDHEN and CDR2 as SYDVKM. The CDR3 is 15 residues long. With V trimmed by 4 bases and J by 4 bases, 7 bases remained unmatched. Here the CDR3 DNA reads TGTGCCAGCAGTTACGTGCGGGGACAGGGCTATGGCTACACCTTC. Protein sequence: CASSYVRGQGYGYTF.

V gene TRBV11-2 combines with J gene TRBJ2-1; 11 nucleotides agree with TRBD2. With 1 base clipped from V and 3 bases from J, the junction kept 11 bases outside the gene matches. CDR1 SGHAT and CDR2 FQNNGV come from the germline V gene. The CDR3 sequence is 19 residues long. This CDR3 reads CASSLARGIAGGGYNEQFF. The DNA of the CDR3 is TGTGCCAGCAGCTTAGCCAGGGGAATAGCGGGAGGGGGCTACAATGAGCAGTTCTTC.

The chain joins TRBV5-4 to TRBJ2-7; 14 positions match TRBD2. The CDR3 covers 15 residues. V was clipped by 4 bases and J by 6 bases; unmatched bases: 6. CDR1 and CDR2 from the germline V gene are SGHNT and YYREEE (reference sequence). The CDR3 loop is CASSHRGLAGGEQYF. The CDR3 DNA reads TGTGCCAGCAGCCACCGCGGACTAGCGGGAGGCGAGCAGTACTTC. Filled out from reference TRBV5-4 and TRBJ2-7, the complete variable domain reads ETGVTQSPTHLIKTRGQQVTLRCSSQSGHNTVSWYQQALGQGPQFIFQYYREEENGRGNFPPRFSGLQFPNYSSELNVNALELDDSALYLCASSHRGLAGGEQYFGPGTRLTVT.

This chain uses TRBV10-1 with TRBJ2-7; 8 bases align to TRBD2. CDR1 and CDR2 (germline): WNHNN, SYGVQD (reference sequence). Germline trimming cut 8 bases from V and 1 base from J; bases unmatched to any gene: 4. This CDR3 spans 13 amino acids. CDR3: CASGPGGSYEQYF. The CDR3 region has the DNA TGCGCCAGCGGACCGGGGGGGTCCTACGAGCAGTACTTC.

This chain links TRBV6-1 with TRBJ2-2, with D perhaps matching TRBD1 (5 bases). The CDR3 consists of 17 residues. The V end lost 3 bases, the J end lost 3 bases, and 17 bases lay between the germline ends. CDR1 and CDR2 from the germline V gene are MNHNS and SASEGT. The CDR3 bases are TGTGCCAGCAGTGATGCCTCGAAGGGGTGGGACACCGGGGAGCTGTTTTTT. Translation gives CASSDASKGWDTGELFF.

V gene TRBV15 combines with J gene TRBJ2-1; D is undetermined. The germline V gene encodes CDR1 LNHNV and CDR2 YYDKDF (reference sequence). This CDR3 comprises 17 residues. The V and J ends lost 1 base and 3 bases respectively, with 16 bases between them. Written as DNA, the CDR3 is TGTGCCACCAGCAGAGGATCAACCGGCAGGTACTACAATGAGCAGTTCTTC. Translation gives CATSRGSTGRYYNEQFF.